This TCR beta chain was profiled in a study of glioma-infiltrating T cells after dendritic cell vaccination. Study-wide background: The vaccine used monocyte-derived dendritic cells pulsed overnight with autologous tumor lysate. Patients received three intradermal dendritic cell vaccine injections at biweekly intervals.

Input was 1.5 to 2.5 ug genomic DNA, or all available if less. Data came from immunoSEQ multiplex PCR; TCRdb stores just in-frame clones and leaves some out. Here the sample spans some 110,000 clones, almost 90% being singletons. Stated time point: after dendritic cell vaccination, including at tumor progression/relapse. The germline V gene encodes CDR1 MNHEY and CDR2 SVGAGI. CDR3 length equals 16 residues. The germline V and J ends were trimmed by 0 bases and 5 bases, with 13 bases remaining between them. J is TRBJ2-2 and V is TRBV6-5; D unresolved. The clonotype was recovered from a human donor with glioblastoma. Sequenced here: blood, sampled after dendritic cell vaccination. CDR3 amino acids: CASSYSDSARTGELFF. The DNA for the CDR3 is TGTGCCAGCAGTTACTCGGATTCAGCGCGGACCGGGGAGCTGTTTTTT.